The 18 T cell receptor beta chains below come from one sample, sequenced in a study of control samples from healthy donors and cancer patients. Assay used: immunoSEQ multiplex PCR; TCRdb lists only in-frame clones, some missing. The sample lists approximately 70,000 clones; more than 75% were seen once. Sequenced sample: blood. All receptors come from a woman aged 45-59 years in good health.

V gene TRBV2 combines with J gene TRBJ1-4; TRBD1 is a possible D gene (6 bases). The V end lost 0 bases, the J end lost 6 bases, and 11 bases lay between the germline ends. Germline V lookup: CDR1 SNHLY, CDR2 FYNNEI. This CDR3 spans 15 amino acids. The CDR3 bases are TGTGCCAGCAGTGAAGCGCAGGGGAGGGATGAAAAACTGTTTTTT. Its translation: CASSEAQGRDEKLFF.

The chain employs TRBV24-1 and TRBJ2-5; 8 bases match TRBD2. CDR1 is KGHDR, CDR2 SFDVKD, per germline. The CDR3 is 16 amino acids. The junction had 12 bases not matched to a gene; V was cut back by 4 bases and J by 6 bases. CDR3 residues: CATSETGTRGGKTQYF. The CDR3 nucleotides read TGTGCCACCAGTGAGACGGGGACTAGGGGCGGGAAGACCCAGTACTTC.

Written as DNA, the CDR3 is TGTGCCAGCAGCAAACGGGGGGGACAGGCCACCGGGGCTTATGGCTACACCTTC. It codes for CASSKRGGQATGAYGYTF. This chain uses TRBV21-1 with TRBJ1-2. TRBV21-1 is listed as a pseudogene. CDR3 length: 18 residues.

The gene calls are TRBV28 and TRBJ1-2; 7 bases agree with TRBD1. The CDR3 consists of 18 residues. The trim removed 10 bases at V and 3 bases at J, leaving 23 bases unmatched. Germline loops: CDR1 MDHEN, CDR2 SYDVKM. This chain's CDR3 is CAILPPKPLAQGDYGYTF. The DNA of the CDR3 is TGTGCCATACTCCCCCCAAAGCCCCTAGCCCAGGGGGACTATGGCTACACCTTC.

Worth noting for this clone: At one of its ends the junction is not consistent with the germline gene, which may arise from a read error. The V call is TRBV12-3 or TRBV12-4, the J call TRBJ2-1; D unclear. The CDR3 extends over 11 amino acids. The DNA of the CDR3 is TGTGCAAGCAGTTTAACTGGTGAGCAGTTCTTC. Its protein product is CASSLTGEQFF.

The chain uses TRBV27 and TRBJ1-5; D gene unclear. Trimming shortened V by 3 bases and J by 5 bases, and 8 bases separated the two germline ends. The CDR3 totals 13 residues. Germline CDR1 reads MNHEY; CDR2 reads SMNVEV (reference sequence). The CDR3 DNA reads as TGTGCCAGCAGTTTTCGGGAGGATCAGCCCCAGCATTTT. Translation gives CASSFREDQPQHF.

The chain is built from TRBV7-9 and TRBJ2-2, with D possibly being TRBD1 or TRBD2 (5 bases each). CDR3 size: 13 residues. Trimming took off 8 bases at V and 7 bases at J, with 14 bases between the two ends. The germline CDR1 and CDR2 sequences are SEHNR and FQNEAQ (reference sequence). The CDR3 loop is CASGMRGDGELFF. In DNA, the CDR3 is TGTGCCAGCGGCATGAGAGGGGACGGGGAGCTGTTTTTT.

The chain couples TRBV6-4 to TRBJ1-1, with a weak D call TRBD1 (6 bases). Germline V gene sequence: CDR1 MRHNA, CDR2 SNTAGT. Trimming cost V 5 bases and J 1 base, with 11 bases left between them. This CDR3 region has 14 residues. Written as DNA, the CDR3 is TGTGCCAGCAGTACTGGACAGAGGAACACTGAAGCTTTCTTT. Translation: CASSTGQRNTEAFF.

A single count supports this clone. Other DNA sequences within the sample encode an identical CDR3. The CDR3 reads CASSLDNEQFF. CDR3 nucleotides: TGCGCCAGCAGCTTGGACAATGAGCAGTTCTTC. V and J are TRBV5-1 and TRBJ2-1; D is unclear. This CDR3 contains 11 residues. The V and J ends lost 0 bases and 5 bases respectively, with 0 bases between them. Per germline, CDR1 SGHRS and CDR2 YFSETQ.

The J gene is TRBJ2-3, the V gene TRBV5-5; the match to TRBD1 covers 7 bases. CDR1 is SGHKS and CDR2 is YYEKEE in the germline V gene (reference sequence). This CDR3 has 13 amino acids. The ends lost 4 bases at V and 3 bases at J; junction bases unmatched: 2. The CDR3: CASSRQGTDTQYF. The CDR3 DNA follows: TGTGCCAGCAGCCGACAGGGAACAGATACGCAGTATTTT.

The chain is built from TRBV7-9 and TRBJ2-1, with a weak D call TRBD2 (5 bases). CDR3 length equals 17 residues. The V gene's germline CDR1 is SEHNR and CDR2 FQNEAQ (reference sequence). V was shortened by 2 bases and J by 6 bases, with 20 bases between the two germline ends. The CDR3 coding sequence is TGTGCCAGCAGCTTATCAGAGAGGGCTGGGAAGGCCAATGAGCAGTTCTTC. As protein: CASSLSERAGKANEQFF.

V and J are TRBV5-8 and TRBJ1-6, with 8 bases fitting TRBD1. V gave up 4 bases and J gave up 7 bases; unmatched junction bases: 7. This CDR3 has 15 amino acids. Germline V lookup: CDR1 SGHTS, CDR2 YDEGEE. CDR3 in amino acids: CASSLLTGANSPLHF. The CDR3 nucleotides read TGTGCCAGCAGCCTATTGACAGGGGCGAATTCACCCCTCCACTTT.

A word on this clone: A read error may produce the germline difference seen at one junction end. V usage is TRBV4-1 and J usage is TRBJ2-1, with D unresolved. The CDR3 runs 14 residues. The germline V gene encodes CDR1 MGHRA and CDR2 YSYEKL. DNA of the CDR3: TGCGCCAGCAGCCAAGTGGTCTCCCACAATGAGCAGTTCTTC. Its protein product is CASSQVVSHNEQFF.

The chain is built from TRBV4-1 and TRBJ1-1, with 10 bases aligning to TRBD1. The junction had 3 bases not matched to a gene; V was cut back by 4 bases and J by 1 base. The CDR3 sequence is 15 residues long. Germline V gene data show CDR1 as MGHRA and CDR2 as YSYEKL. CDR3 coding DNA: TGCGCCAGCAGCCGGGACAGGGGCTGGAACACTGAAGCTTTCTTT. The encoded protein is CASSRDRGWNTEAFF.

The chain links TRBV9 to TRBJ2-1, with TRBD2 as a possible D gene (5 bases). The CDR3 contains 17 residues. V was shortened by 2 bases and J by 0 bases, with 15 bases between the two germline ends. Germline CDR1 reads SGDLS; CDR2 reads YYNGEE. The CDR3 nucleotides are TGTGCCAGCAGCGTCGTTCTAGCTACGAGCTCCTACAATGAGCAGTTCTTC. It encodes CASSVVLATSSYNEQFF.

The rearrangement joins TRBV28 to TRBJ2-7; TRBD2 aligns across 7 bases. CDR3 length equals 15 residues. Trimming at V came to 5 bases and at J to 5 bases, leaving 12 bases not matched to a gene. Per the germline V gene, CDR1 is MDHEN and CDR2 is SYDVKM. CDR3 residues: CASSGGSSYGHEQYF. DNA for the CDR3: TGTGCCAGCAGTGGCGGGAGCAGTTATGGCCACGAGCAGTACTTC.

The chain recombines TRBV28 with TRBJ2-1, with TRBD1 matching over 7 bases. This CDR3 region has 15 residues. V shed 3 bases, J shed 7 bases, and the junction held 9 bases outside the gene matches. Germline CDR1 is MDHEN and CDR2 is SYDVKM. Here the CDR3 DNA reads TGTGCCAGCAGTTTTATTGACAGGGTAGCAAATGAGCAGTTCTTC. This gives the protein CASSFIDRVANEQFF.

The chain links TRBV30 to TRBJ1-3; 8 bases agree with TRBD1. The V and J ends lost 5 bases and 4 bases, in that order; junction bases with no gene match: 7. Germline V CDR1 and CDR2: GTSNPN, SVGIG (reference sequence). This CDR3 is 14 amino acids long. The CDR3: CAWRRQGSGNTIYF. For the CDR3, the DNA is TGTGCCTGGCGGCGACAGGGGAGCGGAAACACCATATATTTT.